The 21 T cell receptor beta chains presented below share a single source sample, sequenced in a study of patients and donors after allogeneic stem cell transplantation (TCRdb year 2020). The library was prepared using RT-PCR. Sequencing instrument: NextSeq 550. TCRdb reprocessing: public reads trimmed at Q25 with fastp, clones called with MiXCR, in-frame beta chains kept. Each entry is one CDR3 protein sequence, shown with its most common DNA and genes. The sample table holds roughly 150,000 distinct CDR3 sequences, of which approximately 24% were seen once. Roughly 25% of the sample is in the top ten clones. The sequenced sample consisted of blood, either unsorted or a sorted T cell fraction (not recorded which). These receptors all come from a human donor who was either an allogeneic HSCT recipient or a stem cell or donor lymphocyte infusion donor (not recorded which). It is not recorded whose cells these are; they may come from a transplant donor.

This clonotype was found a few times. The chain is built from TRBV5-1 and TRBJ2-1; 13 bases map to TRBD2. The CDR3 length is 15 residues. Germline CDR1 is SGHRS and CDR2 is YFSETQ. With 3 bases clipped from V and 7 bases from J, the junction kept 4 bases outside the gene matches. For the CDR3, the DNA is TGCGCCAGCAGCTCCGGACTAGCGGGGGTGAATGAGCAGTTCTTC. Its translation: CASSSGLAGVNEQFF.

The CDR3 protein is CASIPGPGYYGYTF. The CDR3 DNA reads as TGTGCCAGCATCCCAGGCCCGGGTTACTATGGCTACACCTTC. This sequence joins TRBV5-8 and TRBJ1-2, with D unresolved. Germline lookup yields CDR1 SGHTS and CDR2 YDEGEE. This CDR3 has 14 amino acids. V was cut by 6 bases and J by 3 bases, with 15 bases left in between.

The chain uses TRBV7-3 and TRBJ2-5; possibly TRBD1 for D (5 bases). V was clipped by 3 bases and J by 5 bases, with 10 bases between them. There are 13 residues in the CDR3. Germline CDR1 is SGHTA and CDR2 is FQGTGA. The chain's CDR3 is CASSFQGSETQYF. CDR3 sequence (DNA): TGTGCCAGCAGCTTCCAGGGATCTGAGACCCAGTACTTC. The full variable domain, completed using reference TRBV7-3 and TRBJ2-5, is GAGVSQTPSNKVTEKGKYVELRCDPISGHTALYWYRQSLGQGPEFLIYFQGTGAADDSGLPNDRFFAVRPEGSVSTLKIQRTERGDSAVYLCASSFQGSETQYFGPGTRLLVL.

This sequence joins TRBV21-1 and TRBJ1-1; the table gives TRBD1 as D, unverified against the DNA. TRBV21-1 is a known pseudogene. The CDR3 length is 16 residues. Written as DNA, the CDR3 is TGTGCCAGCAGCCTAGGGGATGTGGGAAGCTTCTCTGAAGCTTTCTTT. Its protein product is CASSLGDVGSFSEAFF.

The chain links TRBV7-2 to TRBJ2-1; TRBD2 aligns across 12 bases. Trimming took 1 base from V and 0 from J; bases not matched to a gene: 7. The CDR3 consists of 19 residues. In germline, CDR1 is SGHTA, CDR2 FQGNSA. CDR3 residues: CASSLVGPSGRGSYNEQFF. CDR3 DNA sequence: TGTGCCAGCAGCTTAGTTGGCCCTAGCGGGAGGGGCTCCTACAATGAGCAGTTCTTC.

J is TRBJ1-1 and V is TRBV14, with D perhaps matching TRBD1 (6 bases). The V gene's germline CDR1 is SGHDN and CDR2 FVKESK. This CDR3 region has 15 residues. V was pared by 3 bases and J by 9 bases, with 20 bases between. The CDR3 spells CASSHRQDGALKAFF. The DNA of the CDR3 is TGTGCCAGCAGCCACCGACAGGACGGAGCTTTGAAAGCTTTCTTT.

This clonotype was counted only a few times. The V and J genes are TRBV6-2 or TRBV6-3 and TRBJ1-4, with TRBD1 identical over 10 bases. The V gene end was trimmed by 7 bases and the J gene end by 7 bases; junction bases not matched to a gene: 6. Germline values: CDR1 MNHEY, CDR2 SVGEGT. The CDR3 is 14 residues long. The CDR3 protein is CASTEDRGIEKLFF. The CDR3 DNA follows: TGTGCCAGCACCGAGGACAGGGGGATTGAAAAACTGTTTTTT.

In DNA form, the CDR3 reads TGCAGTGCTAGGTCGGCGGGGTCGAACACCGGGGAGCTGTTTTTT. It encodes CSARSAGSNTGELFF. V is TRBV20-1 and J is TRBJ2-2; D might be TRBD2 (6 bases). The CDR3 has 15 residues. CDR1 and CDR2 (germline): DFQATT, SNEGSKA (reference sequence). V was shortened by 3 bases and J by 0 bases, with 11 bases between the two germline ends.

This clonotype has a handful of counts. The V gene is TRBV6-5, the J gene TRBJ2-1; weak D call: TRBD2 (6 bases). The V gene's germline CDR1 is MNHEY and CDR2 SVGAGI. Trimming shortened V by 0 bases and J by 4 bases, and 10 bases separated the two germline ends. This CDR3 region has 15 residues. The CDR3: CASSYSSSVYNEQFF. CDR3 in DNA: TGTGCCAGCAGTTACTCCTCTAGCGTGTACAATGAGCAGTTCTTC.

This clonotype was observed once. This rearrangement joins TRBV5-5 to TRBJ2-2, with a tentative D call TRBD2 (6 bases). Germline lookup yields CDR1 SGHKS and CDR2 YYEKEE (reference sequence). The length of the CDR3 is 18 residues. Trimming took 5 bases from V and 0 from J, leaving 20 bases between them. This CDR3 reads CASSGRLALNANTGELFF. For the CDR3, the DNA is TGTGCCAGCAGTGGAAGGCTAGCGCTCAATGCGAACACCGGGGAGCTGTTTTTT.

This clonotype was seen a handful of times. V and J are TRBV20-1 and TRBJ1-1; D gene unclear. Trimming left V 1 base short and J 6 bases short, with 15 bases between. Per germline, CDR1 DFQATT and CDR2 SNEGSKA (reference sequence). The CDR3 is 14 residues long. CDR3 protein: CSARVVGSLPEAFF. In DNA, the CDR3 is TGCAGTGCTAGAGTGGTGGGGTCCCTCCCTGAAGCTTTCTTT.

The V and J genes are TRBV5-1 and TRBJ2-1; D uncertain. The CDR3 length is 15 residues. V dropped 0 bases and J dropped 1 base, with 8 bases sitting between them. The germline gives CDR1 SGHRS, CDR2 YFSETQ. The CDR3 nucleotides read TGCGCCAGCAGCTTGGATGAACCTTCCTACAATGAGCAGTTCTTC. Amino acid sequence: CASSLDEPSYNEQFF.

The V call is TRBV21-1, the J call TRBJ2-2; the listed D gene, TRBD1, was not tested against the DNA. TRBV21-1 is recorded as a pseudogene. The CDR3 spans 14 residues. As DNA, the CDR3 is TGTGCCAGCAGCAATGTCAGGGGTGGCGGGGAGCTGTTTTTT. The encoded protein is CASSNVRGGGELFF.

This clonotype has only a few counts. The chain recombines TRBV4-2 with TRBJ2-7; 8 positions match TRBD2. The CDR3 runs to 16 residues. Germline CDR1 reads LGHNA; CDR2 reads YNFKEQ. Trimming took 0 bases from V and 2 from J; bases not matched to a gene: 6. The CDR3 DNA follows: TGTGCCAGCAGCCAAGAAGGGCTAGCGGGCACCTACGAGCAGTACTTC. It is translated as CASSQEGLAGTYEQYF.

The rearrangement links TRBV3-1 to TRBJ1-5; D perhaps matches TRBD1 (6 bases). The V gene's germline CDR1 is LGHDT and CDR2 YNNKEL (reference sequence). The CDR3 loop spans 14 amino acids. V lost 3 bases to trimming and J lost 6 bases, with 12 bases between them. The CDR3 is CASSQPGAAQPQHF. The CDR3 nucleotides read TGTGCCAGCAGCCAGCCAGGGGCGGCTCAGCCCCAGCATTTT.

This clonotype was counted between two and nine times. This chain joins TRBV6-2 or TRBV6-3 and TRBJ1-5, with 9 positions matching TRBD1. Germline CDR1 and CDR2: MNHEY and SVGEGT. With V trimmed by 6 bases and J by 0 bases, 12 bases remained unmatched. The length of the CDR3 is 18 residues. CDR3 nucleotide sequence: TGTGCCAGCAGCCCTGGACAGGGGCTCATTTATAGCAATCAGCCCCAGCATTTT. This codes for CASSPGQGLIYSNQPQHF.

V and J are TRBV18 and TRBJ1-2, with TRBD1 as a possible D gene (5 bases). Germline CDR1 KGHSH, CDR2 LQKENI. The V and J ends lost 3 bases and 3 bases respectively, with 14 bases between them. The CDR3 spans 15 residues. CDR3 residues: CASSPEGFSYYGYTF. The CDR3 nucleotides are TGTGCCAGCTCACCGGAGGGGTTTTCCTACTATGGCTACACCTTC.

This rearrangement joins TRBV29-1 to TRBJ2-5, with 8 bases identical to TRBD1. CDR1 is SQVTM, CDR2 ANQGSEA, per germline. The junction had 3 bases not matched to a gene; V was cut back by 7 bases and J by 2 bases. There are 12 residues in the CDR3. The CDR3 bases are TGCAGCGCCAGGACAGGGCAAGAGACCCAGTACTTC. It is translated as CSARTGQETQYF.

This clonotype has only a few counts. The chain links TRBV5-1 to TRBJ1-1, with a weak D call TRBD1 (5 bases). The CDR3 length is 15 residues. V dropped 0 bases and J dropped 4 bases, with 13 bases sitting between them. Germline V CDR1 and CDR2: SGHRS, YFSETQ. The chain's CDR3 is CASSLGTLHSTEAFF. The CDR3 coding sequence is TGCGCCAGCAGCTTGGGGACACTTCATAGCACTGAAGCTTTCTTT.

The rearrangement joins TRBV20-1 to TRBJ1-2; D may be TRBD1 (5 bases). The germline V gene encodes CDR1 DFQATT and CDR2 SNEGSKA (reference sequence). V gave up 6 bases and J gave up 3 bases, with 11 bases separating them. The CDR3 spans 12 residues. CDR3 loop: CSARRGDYGYTF. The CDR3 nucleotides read TGCAGTGCAAGGAGAGGGGACTATGGCTACACCTTC.

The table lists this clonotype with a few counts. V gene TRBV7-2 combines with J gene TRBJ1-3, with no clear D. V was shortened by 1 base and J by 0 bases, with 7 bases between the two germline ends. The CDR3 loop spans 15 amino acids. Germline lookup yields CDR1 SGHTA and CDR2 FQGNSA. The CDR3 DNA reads TGTGCCAGCAGCTTAGGGCTTAGCTCTGGAAACACCATATATTTT. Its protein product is CASSLGLSSGNTIYF.